The rows below give T cell receptor beta chains drawn from one sample of a study of shared clonotypes between healthy human individuals. Profiling relied on immunoSEQ multiplex PCR, and the TCRdb table lists in-frame clones only, not all of them. The sample records roughly 1.4 million clones, about 98.5% being singletons. Sequenced: naive CD4+ T cells sorted from blood. The receptors were sampled from a young man in good health. Both conserved end residues are trimmed from each CDR3.

J gene,V gene,CDR3 protein
TRBJ2-1,TRBV29-1,SVGVDEQF
TRBJ2-1,TRBV7-9,ASSFSSRTRLSSYNEQF
TRBJ2-1,TRBV4-3,ASSQDLGNSPYNEQF
TRBJ1-4,TRBV5-1,ASSLYPTPMNDEKLF
TRBJ2-7,TRBV5-1,ASSLDISSYEQY
TRBJ2-7,TRBV10-1,ASSEGTSGSSHEQY
TRBJ2-7,TRBV13,ASSLRQGAGYEQY
TRBJ2-7,TRBV9,ASSPYPGGAYYEQY
TRBJ1-5,TRBV30,AWSAWRGGSNQPQH
TRBJ2-2,TRBV14,ASSPKFTGELF
TRBJ2-7,TRBV27,ASSSPPRSGPSGSGEQY
TRBJ2-5,TRBV14,ASSQWRSETQY
TRBJ1-5,TRBV10-3,AISQVGQPQH
TRBJ1-1,TRBV4-3,ASSQDRVGEAF
TRBJ2-7,TRBV10-3,AISESLHSYEQY
TRBJ1-2,TRBV9,ASSPIVARGGYT
TRBJ1-5,TRBV28,ASSFHKGGGQPQH
TRBJ2-7,TRBV5-1,ASSLDRYEQY
TRBJ2-5,TRBV27,ASSFRRGGQETQY
TRBJ1-5,TRBV27,ASSTSWDEEPQH
TRBJ2-7,TRBV30,AGGSGLSSYEQY
TRBJ1-1,TRBV18,ASSETTSSDEAF
TRBJ2-3,TRBV4-1,ASSKVGTDTQY
TRBJ2-7,TRBV7-9,ASSTQGYEQY
TRBJ2-1,TRBV19,ASSPRGDSYNEQF
TRBJ2-1,TRBV30,AWTLPGGPYNEQF
TRBJ2-7,TRBV19,ASSPSQAYEQY
TRBJ2-3,TRBV29-1,SAREWDTDTQY
TRBJ2-5,TRBV5-6,ASSLGRGRDRGY
TRBJ2-3,TRBV6-5,ASQSGADTQY
TRBJ2-7,TRBV28,ASSARGLAGWSEQY
TRBJ2-3,TRBV27,ASSTRADTQY
TRBJ2-2,TRBV11-2,ASSFTSGAGGELF
TRBJ2-3,TRBV7-6,ASSTLAGVTDTQY
TRBJ2-3,TRBV30,AWATGGSADTQY
TRBJ2-2,TRBV9,ASSVDRTGELF
TRBJ2-1,TRBV19,ASSRTILYNEQF
TRBJ2-3,TRBV9,ASSDRPGTDTQY
TRBJ2-2,TRBV27,ASSLLAGVLTGELF
TRBJ1-5,TRBV19,ASSIWLGAPGGNQPQH
TRBJ2-1,TRBV2,ASSESTSRQGPNEQF
TRBJ2-7,TRBV29-1,SVERIALADSFI
TRBJ2-5,TRBV5-1,ASGTAHQETQY